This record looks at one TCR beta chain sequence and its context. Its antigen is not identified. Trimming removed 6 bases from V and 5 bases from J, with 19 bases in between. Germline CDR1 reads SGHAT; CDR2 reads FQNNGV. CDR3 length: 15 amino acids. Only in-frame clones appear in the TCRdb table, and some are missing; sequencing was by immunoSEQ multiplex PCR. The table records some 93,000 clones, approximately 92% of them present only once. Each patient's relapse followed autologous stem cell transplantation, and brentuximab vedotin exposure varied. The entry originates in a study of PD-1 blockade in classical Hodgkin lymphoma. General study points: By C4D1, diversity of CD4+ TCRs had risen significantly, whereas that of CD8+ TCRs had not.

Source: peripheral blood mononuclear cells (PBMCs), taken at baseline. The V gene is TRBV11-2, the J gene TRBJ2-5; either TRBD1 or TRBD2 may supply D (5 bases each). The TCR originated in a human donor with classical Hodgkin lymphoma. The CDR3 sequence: CASSLRGAVEETQYF. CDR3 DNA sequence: TGTGCCAGCAGTCTCAGAGGGGCGGTTGAGGAGACCCAGTACTTC. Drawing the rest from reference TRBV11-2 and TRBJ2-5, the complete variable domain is EAGVAQSPRYKIIEKRQSVAFWCNPISGHATLYWYQQILGQGPKLLIQFQNNGVVDDSQLPKDRFSAERLKGVDSTLKIQPAKLEDSAVYLCASSLRGAVEETQYFGPGTRLLVL.